The rows below give T cell receptor beta chains drawn from one sample of a study of cytomegalovirus exposure and HLA in healthy donors. Using immunoSEQ multiplex PCR, the repertoire was profiled, and TCRdb retains in-frame clones only, with some absent. The sample lists some 200,000 clones; over 70% were seen once. The sequenced sample consisted of PBMCs. These receptors all come from a man between 50 and 59 years old in good health and CMV-seronegative. The CDR3 runs from the conserved cysteine through the conserved F or W. Fields, in order: J gene, V gene, D gene, clone size, CDR3 DNA, CDR3 protein. The D gene is left open where the match is weak. A row's size may be missing; if present it is once, few, many or a size class.

>TRBJ2-5|TRBV5-1|TRBD2|-
TGCGCCAGCAGCTTGGTGGTTAGCGGGGGCCAAGAGACCCAGTACTTC
CASSLVVSGGQETQYF
>TRBJ2-7|TRBV5-1|TRBD1|-
TGCGCCAGCAGCAATTCGGGACAGGGTTTTTACGAGCAGTACTTC
CASSNSGQGFYEQYF
>TRBJ2-5|TRBV7-9|-|-
TGTGCCAGCAGCCCCAGTTCGGGGGTAGAGACCCAGTACTTC
CASSPSSGVETQYF
>TRBJ2-7|TRBV11-2|TRBD1|-
TGTGCCAGCAGCACCCGACAGGGGTCCTACGAGCAGTACTTC
CASSTRQGSYEQYF
>TRBJ1-1|TRBV5-4|-|few
TGTGCCAGCAGCTCGAAATTCGGGACTGAAGCTTTCTTT
CASSSKFGTEAFF
>TRBJ2-2|TRBV27|-|-
TGTGCCAGCAGTTTATTGCAGGGGCGGACCGGGGAGCTGTTTTTT
CASSLLQGRTGELFF
>TRBJ2-6|TRBV19|TRBD2|-
TGTGCCAGGTTACTAGCGGGGGTTTCTGGGGCCAACGTCCTGACTTTC
CARLLAGVSGANVLTF
>TRBJ1-2|TRBV4-2|TRBD1|few
TGTGCCAGCAGCCAAGAGTCCGGACAGGGGATCTATGGCTACACCTTC
CASSQESGQGIYGYTF
>TRBJ1-1|TRBV19|-|-
TGTGCCAGTAGTATCAGGGCCAACACTGAAGCTTTCTTT
CASSIRANTEAFF
>TRBJ1-2|TRBV11-2|-|-
TGTGCCAGCAGCCACCCCACCTCGGGGGGCAAGTTTGGGGACTATGGCTACACCTTC
CASSHPTSGGKFGDYGYTF
>TRBJ2-2|TRBV19|-|-
TGTGCCAGTAGTATAGCCGGTTTCGCGAACACCGGGGAGCTGTTTTTT
CASSIAGFANTGELFF
>TRBJ2-2|TRBV19|TRBD2|-
TGTGCCAGTAGTATCGTGGGACTATGGGCCGGGGAGCTGTTTTTT
CASSIVGLWAGELFF
>TRBJ1-1|TRBV19|-|-
TGTGCCAGTAGTCCCCTAAACGGGGGGCTGAACACTGAAGCTTTCTTT
CASSPLNGGLNTEAFF
>TRBJ2-1|TRBV7-6|-|-
TGTGCCAGCAGCTTACTTCCGAGCAATGAGCAGTTCTTC
CASSLLPSNEQFF
>TRBJ2-7|TRBV25-1|-|-
TGTGCCAGCACGGCGGGATTAGGGGAGCAGTACTTC
CASTAGLGEQYF
>TRBJ2-3|TRBV7-2|-|-
TGTGCCAGCAGCCAGAAAGATACGCAGTATTTT
CASSQKDTQYF
>TRBJ1-5|TRBV7-9|-|-
TGTGCCAGCAGCTTAGGCGTAGGGGGCAATCAGCCCCAGCATTTT
CASSLGVGGNQPQHF
>TRBJ1-1|TRBV5-6|-|-
TGTGCCAGCAGCTTTTTCGACAGATCGGCAACTGAAGCTTTCTTT
CASSFFDRSATEAFF
>TRBJ2-3|TRBV27|TRBD1|-
TGTGCCATCAGGGGGCCACAGGGGAAAACAGATACGCAGTATTTT
CAIRGPQGKTDTQYF
>TRBJ2-7|TRBV5-1|-|-
TGCGCCAGCAGCTTGGAGGGGGTACCCTACGAGCAGTACTTC
CASSLEGVPYEQYF
>TRBJ1-2|TRBV7-9|-|-
TGTGCCAGCAGCTCTGGACAGCCTAACTATGGCTACACCTTC
CASSSGQPNYGYTF
>TRBJ1-6|TRBV6-5|-|-
TGTGCCAGCAGCTCCGGACAGTCCTATAATTCACCCCTCCACTTT
CASSSGQSYNSPLHF
>TRBJ1-3|TRBV27|TRBD1|-
TGTGCCAGCAGCAGGGGGCTTGGAAACACCATATATTTT
CASSRGLGNTIYF
>TRBJ1-1|TRBV6-5|-|-
TGTGCCAGCACCCAAGGGGGGAACACTGAAGCTTTCTTT
CASTQGGNTEAFF
>TRBJ1-2|TRBV11-2|-|once
TGTGCCAGCAGCTTAGACAGGGGCCATGGCTACACCTTC
CASSLDRGHGYTF
>TRBJ2-5|TRBV30|-|-
TGTGCCTGGAGCGCCATACGTAATCGGGTCCAAGAGACCCAGTACTTC
CAWSAIRNRVQETQYF
>TRBJ1-3|TRBV6-6|-|-
TGTGCCAAAACGGAGAGCTCTGGAAACACCATATATTTT
CAKTESSGNTIYF
>TRBJ2-3|TRBV7-9|-|-
TGTGCCAGCAGCTTAGGTATGAACGGGGGCACAGATACGCAGTATTTT
CASSLGMNGGTDTQYF
>TRBJ2-1|TRBV5-1|-|few
TGCGCCAGCAGCTTACAGGGTCGTGAGCAGTTCTTC
CASSLQGREQFF
>TRBJ1-1|TRBV7-9|-|-
TGTGCCAGCAGCCGATGGGAGGGTGAAGCTTTCTTT
CASSRWEGEAFF
>TRBJ1-5|TRBV7-2|-|-
TGTGCCAGCAGCTTAGGGGCCAGGGGCAGCAATCAGCCCCAGCATTTT
CASSLGARGSNQPQHF
>TRBJ1-5|TRBV5-1|-|-
TGCGCCAGCAGCTTGGAAACAGGGAGTCAGCCCCAGCATTTT
CASSLETGSQPQHF
>TRBJ1-4|TRBV29-1|-|-
TGCAGCGTTTGGGGACAAAATGAAAAACTGTTTTTT
CSVWGQNEKLFF
>TRBJ1-6|TRBV18|TRBD1|-
TGTGCCAGCTCACCAAGACAGGGGGCGGATTCACCCCTCCACTTT
CASSPRQGADSPLHF
>TRBJ1-5|TRBV29-1|TRBD1|once
TGCAGCGCGGGACAGGTGGGCCAGAGCCAGCATTTT
CSAGQVGQSQHF
>TRBJ2-1|TRBV27|TRBD2|once
TGTGCCAGCAGTCCCTCCGAGAAGCGGGGCGGCAATGAGCAGTTCTTC
CASSPSEKRGGNEQFF
>TRBJ2-2|TRBV9|-|-
TGTGCCAGCAGCGTATGGGTAGGGACAACCGGGGAGCTGTTTTTT
CASSVWVGTTGELFF
>TRBJ2-7|TRBV27|-|-
TGTGCCAGCAGTTTAAACAGGGTTGACGAGCAGTACTTC
CASSLNRVDEQYF
>TRBJ1-1|TRBV18|-|few
TGTGCCAGCTCACTTTCGGGGTACACTGAAGCTTTCTTT
CASSLSGYTEAFF
>TRBJ2-2|TRBV12-5|-|-
TGTGCTAGTCTGGGGGGGCGATTATCTAACACCGGGGAGCTGTTTTTT
CASLGGRLSNTGELFF
>TRBJ1-6|TRBV30|TRBD1|-
TGTGCCTTTAGACAGGGCACCTCCTATAATTCACCCCTCCACTTT
CAFRQGTSYNSPLHF
>TRBJ2-7|TRBV27|TRBD1|few
TGTGCCAGCAGTCCATGGACAGGGGGTAGCCCCGAACAGTACTTC
CASSPWTGGSPEQYF
>TRBJ2-1|TRBV18|TRBD2|-
TGTGCCAGCTCACCAACGATCAGGGCGGGGGGGAAAGATAATGAGCAGTTCTTC
CASSPTIRAGGKDNEQFF
>TRBJ2-1|TRBV6-6|TRBD2|-
TGTGCCAGCAGCTCCGGGACTAGTTATGTCCCGAATGAGCAGTTCTTC
CASSSGTSYVPNEQFF
>TRBJ2-7|TRBV4-1|-|-
TGCGCCAGCAGCCAAGAGGGGGCGTGGGAGCAGTACTTC
CASSQEGAWEQYF
>TRBJ2-2|TRBV19|-|-
TGTGCCAGTAGTTTTGCAGGGTATGGGGAGCTGTTTTTT
CASSFAGYGELFF
>TRBJ2-7|TRBV18|TRBD2|-
TGTGCCAGCTCACCAGGAGCGGGGGGGCTCTACGAGCAGTACTTC
CASSPGAGGLYEQYF
>TRBJ1-2|TRBV7-2|-|-
TGTGTCGCCCGAGGCTATGGCTACACCTTC
CVARGYGYTF
>TRBJ2-4|TRBV4-3|-|-
TGCGCCAGCAGCAAAGGGCGGGACGGACCCAAAAACATTCAGTACTTC
CASSKGRDGPKNIQYF
>TRBJ2-3|TRBV2|-|-
TGTGACTGTGTGGGTAGCGGAAGAGGGGATACGCAGTATTTT
CDCVGSGRGDTQYF
>TRBJ1-4|TRBV5-1|-|once
TGCGCCAGCAGCTTGGGGGGCACTAATGAAAAACTGTTTTTT
CASSLGGTNEKLFF
>TRBJ2-3|TRBV9|TRBD2|-
TGTGCCAGCAGCGCTCCTCGGGGGGGGATGGATACGCAGTATTTT
CASSAPRGGMDTQYF